A single sample gave rise to the 28 T cell receptor beta chains below, sequenced in a study of blood T cells in healthy people across ages (dated by TCRdb to the mid-2010s). The library was built by means of 5' RACE. This sample was sequenced with an Illumina HiSeq 2500. A second PCR of about 7 to 12 cycles was performed with a sample-barcoded 5' primer and a J-beta primer mix. TCRdb reanalyzed the raw reads on its own, using fastp at Q25 for trimming and MiXCR for clone calling, and kept in-frame beta chains. All rows with the same CDR3 protein become a single entry with the most common DNA and genes. The sample includes 450,000 to 700,000 distinct CDR3 sequences, with 25% to 30% observed a single time. The ten largest clones capture 18% of the sample. What was sequenced was blood. The receptors stem from a woman between 65 and 79 years old in good health.

The chain carries TRBV7-2 and TRBJ2-1, with 10 nucleotides matching TRBD1. The germline V gene has CDR1 SGHTA and CDR2 FQGNSA. The CDR3 runs 14 residues. V gave up 6 bases and J gave up 8 bases; unmatched junction bases: 7. The CDR3 DNA reads TGTGCCAGCAGAAGGACAGGGGGGGTCGATGAGCAGTTCTTC. As protein: CASRRTGGVDEQFF.

Only a few counts were recorded for this clonotype. V gene TRBV3-1 combines with J gene TRBJ2-5, with 7 bases matching TRBD2. Germline trimming cut 0 bases from V and 7 bases from J; bases unmatched to any gene: 8. There are 15 residues in the CDR3. Germline loops: CDR1 LGHDT, CDR2 YNNKEL (reference sequence). CDR3 nucleotides: TGTGCCAGCAGCCAAGAGGAGGCTACGGGGGGGACCCAGTACTTC. Its translation: CASSQEEATGGTQYF.

The table lists this clonotype with a few counts. The CDR3 region is CASSLDAKTQYF. The DNA of the CDR3 is TGTGCCAGCAGCTTAGACGCAAAGACCCAGTACTTC. The chain is built from TRBV7-3 and TRBJ2-5; D is undetermined. The length of the CDR3 is 12 residues. CDR1 and CDR2 (germline): SGHTA, FQGTGA. Trimming left V 2 bases short and J 6 bases short, with 7 bases between. Variable domain in full (rest from reference TRBV7-3 and TRBJ2-5): GAGVSQTPSNKVTEKGKYVELRCDPISGHTALYWYRQSLGQGPEFLIYFQGTGAADDSGLPNDRFFAVRPEGSVSTLKIQRTERGDSAVYLCASSLDAKTQYFGPGTRLLVL.

The chain combines TRBV20-1 with TRBJ2-3; TRBD1 might be the D (6 bases). The CDR3 runs 17 residues. V gave up 3 bases and J gave up 2 bases, with 21 bases separating them. Looked up from germline, CDR1 is DFQATT and CDR2 is SNEGSKA (reference sequence). The CDR3 nucleotides are TGCAGTGCTAGTAAAACAGGGTTTCCCGAAGACACAGATACGCAGTATTTT. This sequence encodes CSASKTGFPEDTDTQYF.

This clonotype came up a few times. The chain recombines TRBV29-1 with TRBJ1-1; D is unclear. This CDR3 contains 12 residues. Germline-derived CDR1 and CDR2 are SQVTM and ANQGSEA. Trimming cost V 3 bases and J 11 bases, with 16 bases left between them. Written as DNA, the CDR3 is TGCAGCGTTGAGGCAGGCAGTTCGGAGGCTTTCTTT. It encodes CSVEAGSSEAFF.

This clonotype has a handful of counts. J is TRBJ2-3 and V is TRBV9, with 7 bases identical to TRBD2. Trimming at V came to 1 base and at J to 2 bases, leaving 4 bases not matched to a gene. From germline, CDR1 is SGDLS and CDR2 YYNGEE. The CDR3 spans 15 residues. As DNA, the CDR3 is TGTGCCAGCAGCGTATCCAGCGGGAACACAGATACGCAGTATTTT. Translation: CASSVSSGNTDTQYF. Looking up the rest from reference TRBV9 and TRBJ2-3 gives the full variable domain: DSGVTQTPKHLITATGQRVTLRCSPRSGDLSVYWYQQSLDQGLQFLIQYYNGEERAKGNILERFSAQQFPDLHSELNLSSLELGDSALYFCASSVSSGNTDTQYFGPGTRLTVL.

This clonotype has just a few counts. V is TRBV7-6 and J is TRBJ2-7; possible D gene TRBD2, 5 bases. Trimming took 5 bases from V and 6 from J, leaving 14 bases between them. CDR3 length equals 13 residues. Germline-derived CDR1 and CDR2 are SGHVS and FNYEAQ. This CDR3 is CASSTAVSVEQYF. The CDR3 DNA sequence: TGTGCCAGCAGCACAGCGGTTTCGGTCGAGCAGTACTTC.

This clonotype appeared a few times. The chain is built from TRBV4-2 and TRBJ2-2; no firm D call. The length of the CDR3 is 16 residues. V gave up 0 bases and J gave up 4 bases, with 12 bases separating them. Germline V lookup: CDR1 LGHNA, CDR2 YNFKEQ. Here the CDR3 reads CASSQEASISTGELFF. CDR3 DNA sequence: TGTGCCAGCAGCCAAGAAGCCTCAATATCCACCGGGGAGCTGTTTTTT.

The V call is TRBV7-3, the J call TRBJ2-2, with D perhaps TRBD2 (6 bases). This CDR3 is 15 amino acids long. The germline gives CDR1 SGHTA, CDR2 FQGTGA. Trimming pared 3 bases from V and 4 bases from J, leaving 12 bases between. The CDR3 spells CASSLGLSSTGELFF. CDR3 DNA sequence: TGTGCCAGCAGCTTGGGACTCTCGAGCACCGGGGAGCTGTTTTTT.

This clonotype occurred a few times. The chain joins TRBV7-9 to TRBJ1-1, with D perhaps matching TRBD1 (5 bases). Germline V gene lookup returns CDR1 SEHNR and CDR2 FQNEAQ (reference sequence). The CDR3 has 14 residues. V lost 3 bases and J lost 4, with 12 bases in between. The CDR3 DNA is TGTGCCAGCAGCTTGGTCGGGGACGGCACTGAAGCTTTCTTT. The encoded protein is CASSLVGDGTEAFF.

The rearrangement uses TRBV19 and TRBJ2-5; D tentatively reads TRBD1 or TRBD2 (5 bases each). Germline V gives CDR1 LNHDA, CDR2 SQIVND (reference sequence). CDR3 length equals 15 residues. Trimming removed 3 bases at V and 2 bases at J, with 13 bases between. The CDR3, as DNA: TGTGCCAGTAGTATCCCGGGACGGGATCAAGAGACCCAGTACTTC. As protein: CASSIPGRDQETQYF. The variable domain in full, completed from reference TRBV19 and TRBJ2-5, reads DGGITQSPKYLFRKEGQNVTLSCEQNLNHDAMYWYRQDPGQGLRLIYYSQIVNDFQKGDIAEGYSVSREKKESFPLTVTSAQKNPTAFYLCASSIPGRDQETQYFGPGTRLLVL.

This clonotype was observed a handful of times. The rearrangement uses TRBV4-2 and TRBJ2-1, with TRBD2 matching over 10 bases. The assigned J gene may be wrong: the sequence end matches TRBJ2-5 better. Germline CDR1 reads LGHNA; CDR2 reads YNFKEQ. This CDR3 contains 16 residues. DNA of the CDR3: TGTGCCAGCAGCCAAGAAATTAAGCGGGGGGGAGAGACCCAGTACTTC. It is translated as CASSQEIKRGGETQYF.

This chain joins TRBV7-2 and TRBJ2-1; 9 nucleotides align to TRBD2. Looked up from germline, CDR1 is SGHTA and CDR2 is FQGNSA. The length of the CDR3 is 16 residues. Germline trimming cut 1 base from V and 7 bases from J; bases unmatched to any gene: 8. The CDR3 spells CASSLVPAGGYNEQFF. CDR3 nucleotide sequence: TGTGCCAGCAGCTTAGTCCCAGCGGGGGGCTATAATGAGCAGTTCTTC.

This sequence joins TRBV7-2 and TRBJ2-5; 12 bases line up with TRBD1. The germline CDR1 and CDR2 sequences are SGHTA and FQGNSA. The length of the CDR3 is 15 residues. The trim removed 3 bases at V and 6 bases at J, leaving 5 bases unmatched. The CDR3 sequence: CASSFGTGGAKTQYF. CDR3 sequence (DNA): TGTGCCAGCAGCTTTGGGACAGGGGGCGCGAAGACCCAGTACTTC.

This clonotype was seen more than once but under ten times. V and J are TRBV10-3 and TRBJ1-2; maybe TRBD1 (5 bases). CDR3 length: 15 amino acids. Trimming stripped 4 bases from V and 1 base from J, with 13 bases between. CDR1 is ENHRY and CDR2 is SYGVKD in the germline V gene. The CDR3 nucleotides read TGTGCCATCAGTGGGGGGACCTCGATTAACTATGGCTACACCTTC. Translation gives CAISGGTSINYGYTF.

This clonotype has just one count. The chain has TRBV20-1 and TRBJ1-2, with D possibly matching TRBD1 (6 bases). V was trimmed by 2 bases and J by 7 bases, leaving 14 bases between them. The CDR3 extends over 13 amino acids. Germline V lookup: CDR1 DFQATT, CDR2 SNEGSKA (reference sequence). The CDR3 DNA sequence: TGCAGTGCTAGATTCATGGGGGGGCCTGGCTACACCTTC. Amino acid sequence: CSARFMGGPGYTF.

CDR3 loop: CASSLVTVNTGELFF. The CDR3, as DNA: TGTGCCAGCAGTTTAGTAACAGTGAACACCGGGGAGCTGTTTTTT. This rearrangement joins TRBV12-3 or TRBV12-4 to TRBJ2-2; D is unclear. V was shortened by 1 base and J by 1 base, with 7 bases between the two germline ends. The CDR3 is 15 amino acids.

The chain couples TRBV28 to TRBJ1-1; the D gene is possibly TRBD1 (6 bases). Germline loops: CDR1 MDHEN, CDR2 SYDVKM. This CDR3 has 13 residues. With 5 bases removed from V and 7 bases from J, the gap between germline ends came to 14 bases. The CDR3 nucleotides read TGTGCCAGCAGTCAACTCCAGGGGCATGAAGCTTTCTTT. Translation: CASSQLQGHEAFF.

V and J are TRBV5-1 and TRBJ2-2; 10 nucleotides align to TRBD2. The ends lost 3 bases at V and 1 base at J; junction bases unmatched: 9. This CDR3 spans 18 amino acids. Germline assignment: CDR1 SGHRS and CDR2 YFSETQ. DNA of the CDR3: TGCGCCAGCAGCTCAGCGGGGGGGTCTTCACGGAACACCGGGGAGCTGTTTTTT. Its translation is CASSSAGGSSRNTGELFF.

This clonotype appeared a few times. V gene TRBV2 combines with J gene TRBJ2-2; 11 nucleotides line up with TRBD2. The ends lost 10 bases at V and 2 bases at J; junction bases unmatched: 6. Germline V gene lookup returns CDR1 SNHLY and CDR2 FYNNEI. This CDR3 has 15 amino acids. The CDR3 loop reads CATTSGGPNTGELFF. The CDR3 DNA is TGTGCCACAACTAGCGGGGGCCCAAACACCGGGGAGCTGTTTTTT. The variable domain in full, with the rest retrieved from reference TRBV2 and TRBJ2-2, is EPEVTQTPSHQVTQMGQEVILRCVPISNHLYFYWYRQILGQKVEFLVSFYNNEISEKSEIFDDQFSVERPDGSNFTLKIRSTKLEDSAMYFCATTSGGPNTGELFFGEGSRLTVL.

This clonotype was seen more than once but under ten times. CDR3 residues: CASSALSGGAGTQYF. The DNA of the CDR3 is TGTGCCAGCAGCGCCCTTAGCGGGGGGGCCGGGACCCAGTACTTC. V usage is TRBV11-2 and J usage is TRBJ2-5, with 11 bases lining up with TRBD2. The V and J ends lost 5 bases and 7 bases, in that order; junction bases with no gene match: 9. CDR1 SGHAT and CDR2 FQNNGV come from the germline V gene. The CDR3 sequence is 15 residues long.

This clonotype was observed a handful of times. The chain carries TRBV7-8 and TRBJ1-2; no clear D gene. The CDR3 covers 13 residues. V was shortened by 4 bases and J by 4 bases, with 10 bases between the two germline ends. CDR1 and CDR2 (germline): SGHVS, FQNEAQ. The DNA of the CDR3 is TGTGCCAGCAGCTCAACGGAGGTCTATGGCTACACCTTC. Its protein is CASSSTEVYGYTF.

This chain's CDR3 is CASSRTASSTSGKLFF. Written as DNA, the CDR3 is TGTGCCAGCAGTAGGACAGCCTCGTCAACTAGTGGAAAACTGTTTTTT. The rearrangement uses TRBV6-1 and TRBJ1-4; tentatively, D is TRBD1 (6 bases). The CDR3 spans 16 residues. The V and J ends lost 5 bases and 10 bases respectively, with 23 bases between them. CDR1 is MNHNS and CDR2 is SASEGT in the germline V gene.

This chain joins TRBV4-3 and TRBJ1-2; 7 bases are shared with TRBD1. The CDR3 length is 14 residues. V lost 4 bases to trimming and J lost 1 base; unmatched junction nucleotides: 3. CDR1 LGHNA and CDR2 YSLEER come from the germline V gene. Written as DNA, the CDR3 is TGCGCCAGCAGCCCAGGACAGGATAACTATGGCTACACCTTC. As protein: CASSPGQDNYGYTF.

The chain couples TRBV7-9 to TRBJ1-1; D unclear. The germline V gene has CDR1 SEHNR and CDR2 FQNEAQ (reference sequence). V was cut by 4 bases and J by 3 bases, with 18 bases left in between. The CDR3 is made up of 16 amino acids. The CDR3 nucleotides are TGTGCCAGCAGCTACCCTCACGGAGGAATTGACACTGAAGCTTTCTTT. It yields the protein CASSYPHGGIDTEAFF.

The gene calls are TRBV3-1 and TRBJ1-2; D remains unclear. CDR3 size: 15 residues. Germline V gene lookup returns CDR1 LGHDT and CDR2 YNNKEL (reference sequence). V was clipped by 1 base and J by 0 bases, with 9 bases between them. The CDR3 DNA follows: TGTGCCAGCAGCCAAGCAGACGGGGCTAACTATGGCTACACCTTC. Translation: CASSQADGANYGYTF.

There are a few counts of this clonotype. This CDR3 is CASSTGHHEKLFF. The CDR3 DNA reads as TGTGCCAGCAGTACAGGGCACCATGAAAAACTGTTTTTT. The chain couples TRBV6-1 to TRBJ1-4; D may be TRBD1 (6 bases). The CDR3 consists of 13 residues. V lost 5 bases and J lost 6, with 10 bases in between. CDR1 is MNHNS and CDR2 is SASEGT in the germline V gene.

The chain is built from TRBV12-5 and TRBJ1-5, with D uncertain. Trimming removed 2 bases from V and 5 bases from J, with 4 bases in between. Germline CDR1 reads LGHNT; CDR2 reads FRNRAP. The CDR3 is made up of 12 amino acids. CDR3 protein: CASGLPDQPQHF. CDR3 DNA: TGTGCTAGTGGTTTGCCGGATCAGCCCCAGCATTTT.